These 26 T cell receptor beta chains share one sample of origin, sequenced in a study of T cell responses to AZD1222 COVID-19 vaccine (dated by TCRdb to about 2021). The meaning of the sample's time point label: about 28 days (+/-7) after the second vaccine dose. The library was prepared using the immunoSEQ multiplex PCR assay. Drawn from immuneACCESS, this table holds only the in-frame rearrangements with V and J called that TCRdb kept. Clones are partly lost; checked studies trace under half to an unresolved V gene and leave the rest unexplained. Counted in this sample were around 160,000 clones; 90% to 95% of them appeared once. Approximately 3.8% of the sample is held by the ten biggest clonotypes. The sequencing used peripheral blood, collected 28 days after the second AZD1222 dose. The receptors derive from an adult who received the AZD1222 COVID-19 vaccine.

The chain carries TRBV19 and TRBJ1-1; D gene ambiguous. CDR3 length: 15 amino acids. V lost 6 bases, J lost 2 bases, and 16 bases lay in between. Germline V gives CDR1 LNHDA, CDR2 SQIVND (reference sequence). CDR3 protein: CASSAYSHRNTEAFF. DNA for the CDR3: TGTGCCAGTAGCGCCTACAGCCATCGAAACACTGAAGCTTTCTTT.

The chain employs TRBV2 and TRBJ2-7, with 13 bases aligning to TRBD2. Germline V gene data show CDR1 as SNHLY and CDR2 as FYNNEI. The CDR3 has 15 amino acids. With V trimmed by 6 bases and J by 5 bases, 7 bases remained unmatched. The CDR3 here is CASSVGTSGENEQYF. The CDR3 DNA follows: TGTGCCAGCAGCGTAGGGACTAGCGGGGAGAACGAGCAGTACTTC.

The chain has TRBV19 and TRBJ2-5; D may be TRBD1 (6 bases). This CDR3 comprises 15 residues. The ends were cut back, 3 bases at V and 4 bases at J, with 15 bases in the middle. CDR1 and CDR2 (germline): LNHDA, SQIVND (reference sequence). CDR3 sequence (DNA): TGTGCCAGTAGTATGGGGCCCACAGGGCTAGAGACCCAGTACTTC. This encodes CASSMGPTGLETQYF.

This clone was observed once. The rearrangement uses TRBV5-4 and TRBJ2-1, with unresolved D. Germline values: CDR1 SGHNT, CDR2 YYREEE (reference sequence). CDR3 size: 15 residues. V lost 0 bases and J 8 bases, leaving 15 bases between the germline ends. Written as DNA, the CDR3 is TGTGCCAGCAGCTTGGTTCTTTTAGGAAACGATGAGCAGTTCTTC. As protein: CASSLVLLGNDEQFF. The variable domain in full, completed from reference TRBV5-4 and TRBJ2-1, reads ETGVTQSPTHLIKTRGQQVTLRCSSQSGHNTVSWYQQALGQGPQFIFQYYREEENGRGNFPPRFSGLQFPNYSSELNVNALELDDSALYLCASSLVLLGNDEQFFGPGTRLTVL.

The V call is TRBV4-2, the J call TRBJ2-7, with 7 nucleotides matching TRBD2. The germline V gene encodes CDR1 LGHNA and CDR2 YNFKEQ. This CDR3 is 16 amino acids long. J gave up 7 bases and V 0 bases, and 12 bases lay outside the gene matches. The CDR3 sequence is CASSQDGGDRILEQYF. CDR3 nucleotide sequence: TGTGCCAGCAGCCAAGATGGGGGGGACCGTATCCTTGAGCAGTACTTC.

This chain joins TRBV7-2 and TRBJ1-1; D ambiguous. V shed 5 bases and J shed 1 base, with 8 bases lying between them. The CDR3 has 13 amino acids. Germline values: CDR1 SGHTA, CDR2 FQGNSA. DNA for the CDR3: TGTGCCAGCAGCACACCAGGGAACACTGAAGCTTTCTTT. Protein: CASSTPGNTEAFF.

The J gene is TRBJ2-3, the V gene TRBV18; no clear D gene. The CDR3 is 15 amino acids. Trimming removed 6 bases at V and 1 base at J, with 14 bases between. The germline gives CDR1 KGHSH, CDR2 LQKENI. The chain's CDR3 is CASSQRLDGTDTQYF. As DNA, the CDR3 is TGTGCCAGCTCTCAGAGGCTGGATGGCACAGATACGCAGTATTTT.

The rearrangement uses TRBV5-6 and TRBJ2-3; D not resolved. The CDR3 extends over 16 amino acids. Germline V CDR1 and CDR2: SGHDT, YYEEEE. The V end was cut by 0 bases, the J end by 0 bases, with 11 bases between. For the CDR3, the DNA is TGTGCCAGCAGCTTGGATTCGGGCCCTAGCACAGATACGCAGTATTTT. Amino acids: CASSLDSGPSTDTQYF.

The chain combines TRBV29-1 with TRBJ2-7; TRBD2 matches 10 bases. CDR1 SQVTM and CDR2 ANQGSEA come from the germline V gene. This CDR3 region has 14 residues. V gave up 0 bases and J gave up 3 bases; unmatched junction bases: 2. CDR3 residues: CSVEDASGSYEQYF. CDR3 nucleotide sequence: TGCAGCGTTGAAGACGCTAGCGGGAGCTACGAGCAGTACTTC.

The rearrangement uses TRBV30 and TRBJ1-5, with D perhaps matching TRBD1 (5 bases). Germline V gene data show CDR1 as GTSNPN and CDR2 as SVGIG (reference sequence). CDR3 length equals 13 residues. The germline V and J ends were trimmed by 2 bases and 6 bases, with 11 bases remaining between them. The CDR3 DNA reads as TGTGCCTGGAGTCCTCAGGGTACTCAGCCCCAGCATTTT. Translating gives CAWSPQGTQPQHF.

The V and J genes are TRBV7-2 and TRBJ2-2; D tentatively fits TRBD1 or TRBD2 (5 bases each). The CDR3 has 17 amino acids. V lost 3 bases and J 6 bases, leaving 20 bases between the germline ends. The germline V gene has CDR1 SGHTA and CDR2 FQGNSA. In nucleotides, the CDR3 is TGTGCCAGCAGCTTCACTGGGGGAGTGCTAACACCCGGGGAGCTGTTTTTT. This encodes CASSFTGGVLTPGELFF.

The DNA for the CDR3 is TGTGCCAGCAGCTTAGCCCCCAAAGTGGGCACTGAAGCTTTCTTT. Translating it yields CASSLAPKVGTEAFF. This rearrangement joins TRBV11-2 to TRBJ1-1, with D unclear. Per the germline V gene, CDR1 is SGHAT and CDR2 is FQNNGV. V was clipped by 1 base and J by 4 bases, with 13 bases between them. The CDR3 contains 15 residues. The complete variable domain, with remaining parts taken from reference TRBV11-2 and TRBJ1-1, reads EAGVAQSPRYKIIEKRQSVAFWCNPISGHATLYWYQQILGQGPKLLIQFQNNGVVDDSQLPKDRFSAERLKGVDSTLKIQPAKLEDSAVYLCASSLAPKVGTEAFFGQGTRLTVV.

DNA for the CDR3: TGTGCCAGCAGCGTTCGGGATATTGGAAACACCATATATTTT. It translates to CASSVRDIGNTIYF. V gene TRBV9 combines with J gene TRBJ1-3; D uncertain. The V end was cut by 2 bases, the J end by 3 bases, with 9 bases between. This CDR3 has 14 residues. Germline V CDR1 and CDR2: SGDLS, YYNGEE. The variable domain in full, completed from reference TRBV9 and TRBJ1-3, reads DSGVTQTPKHLITATGQRVTLRCSPRSGDLSVYWYQQSLDQGLQFLIQYYNGEERAKGNILERFSAQQFPDLHSELNLSSLELGDSALYFCASSVRDIGNTIYFGEGSWLTVV.

CDR3 residues: CASSQDSGRGGGYTF. The CDR3 DNA follows: TGTGCCAGCAGCCAAGATAGCGGCAGGGGTGGGGGCTACACCTTC. The chain is built from TRBV4-2 and TRBJ1-2; TRBD1 is a possible D gene (6 bases). Germline values: CDR1 LGHNA, CDR2 YNFKEQ. This CDR3 comprises 15 residues. Trimming took 0 bases from V and 8 from J, leaving 16 bases between them.

V usage is TRBV5-1 and J usage is TRBJ2-3, with a possible D match to TRBD2 (7 bases). From germline, CDR1 is SGHRS and CDR2 YFSETQ. V was pared by 4 bases and J by 0 bases, with 15 bases between. The CDR3 runs to 16 residues. CDR3 in DNA: TGCGCCAGCAGCGGGGGGGCTAGCCGAAGCACAGATACGCAGTATTTT. It translates to CASSGGASRSTDTQYF.

This clone appeared a single time. This rearrangement joins TRBV6-5 to TRBJ1-2; TRBD1 matches at 9 bases. This CDR3 has 13 residues. Germline trimming cut 4 bases from V and 8 bases from J; bases unmatched to any gene: 5. Germline V gives CDR1 MNHEY, CDR2 SVGAGI. CDR3 DNA sequence: TGTGCCAGCAGTTCCGGGACAGGGCTAGGCTACACCTTC. This encodes CASSSGTGLGYTF.

V gene TRBV19 combines with J gene TRBJ1-3; D call uncertain. CDR3 length: 15 residues. V was trimmed by 7 bases and J by 0 bases, leaving 13 bases between them. Germline V CDR1 and CDR2: LNHDA, SQIVND (reference sequence). The CDR3 DNA follows: TGTGCCAGTATTGGGCGGCCGTACTCTGGAAACACCATATATTTT. Its protein is CASIGRPYSGNTIYF. Looking up the rest from reference TRBV19 and TRBJ1-3 gives the full variable domain: DGGITQSPKYLFRKEGQNVTLSCEQNLNHDAMYWYRQDPGQGLRLIYYSQIVNDFQKGDIAEGYSVSREKKESFPLTVTSAQKNPTAFYLCASIGRPYSGNTIYFGEGSWLTVV.

The chain joins TRBV7-9 to TRBJ1-1; D gene uncertain. CDR3 length equals 12 residues. The germline V gene has CDR1 SEHNR and CDR2 FQNEAQ (reference sequence). Trimming pared 6 bases from V and 1 base from J, leaving 6 bases between. The CDR3 loop reads CASRNQNTEAFF. Written as DNA, the CDR3 is TGTGCCAGCAGAAATCAGAACACTGAAGCTTTCTTT. Complete variable domain (other parts from reference TRBV7-9 and TRBJ1-1): DTGVSQNPRHKITKRGQNVTFRCDPISEHNRLYWYRQTLGQGPEFLTYFQNEAQLEKSRLLSDRFSAERPKGSFSTLEIQRTEQGDSAMYLCASRNQNTEAFFGQGTRLTVV.

The chain links TRBV29-1 to TRBJ2-3; D ambiguous. V lost 6 bases and J 3 bases, leaving 4 bases between the germline ends. The CDR3 contains 10 residues. Germline V gene data show CDR1 as SQVTM and CDR2 as ANQGSEA. The CDR3 nucleotides read TGCAGCGTCTTAACAGATACGCAGTATTTT. Residues: CSVLTDTQYF.

This clone was seen only a few times. This chain uses TRBV7-2 with TRBJ1-1; D uncertain. The CDR3 consists of 13 residues. Germline CDR1 SGHTA, CDR2 FQGNSA. The V gene lost 4 bases and the J gene lost 7 bases, with 13 bases spanning the gap. The chain's CDR3 is CASSSGVALEAFF. As DNA, the CDR3 is TGTGCCAGCAGCTCCGGGGTGGCACTTGAAGCTTTCTTT.

The chain couples TRBV4-1 to TRBJ2-2; maybe TRBD1 (6 bases). V was trimmed by 2 bases and J by 3 bases, leaving 10 bases between them. Looked up from germline, CDR1 is MGHRA and CDR2 is YSYEKL. This CDR3 has 15 residues. The CDR3 here is CASSQQGPDTGELFF. Written as DNA, the CDR3 is TGCGCCAGCAGCCAACAGGGGCCCGACACCGGGGAGCTGTTTTTT.

J is TRBJ1-1 and V is TRBV10-3, with D perhaps TRBD1 (6 bases). This CDR3 is built from 14 residues. The V gene lost 6 bases and the J gene lost 6 bases, with 17 bases spanning the gap. The germline CDR1 and CDR2 sequences are ENHRY and SYGVKD. The CDR3 DNA is TGTGCCATCAGGGAAACAGGGTCAAATCCTGAAGCTTTCTTT. Translating gives CAIRETGSNPEAFF.

The chain carries TRBV6-5 and TRBJ2-7; D may be TRBD2 (6 bases). V dropped 7 bases and J dropped 3 bases, with 19 bases sitting between them. From germline, CDR1 is MNHEY and CDR2 SVGAGI. CDR3 length: 15 residues. The CDR3, as DNA: TGTGCCAGCACCCCCGCCCGGGGGTCCTACTACGAGCAGTACTTC. Protein product: CASTPARGSYYEQYF.

This chain uses TRBV7-8 with TRBJ1-2, with D possibly being TRBD1 (5 bases). Trimming removed 5 bases from V and 4 bases from J, with 17 bases in between. The CDR3 consists of 15 residues. From germline, CDR1 is SGHVS and CDR2 FQNEAQ. In nucleotides, the CDR3 is TGTGCCAGCAGCCCCAGAGGTGGGGCGCGCTATGGCTACACCTTC. Protein product: CASSPRGGARYGYTF.

This chain links TRBV4-3 with TRBJ2-1; TRBD2 matches 11 bases. CDR3 length: 18 amino acids. The germline gives CDR1 LGHNA, CDR2 YSLEER. The J segment lost 3 bases and the V segment lost 0 bases, leaving 7 bases of the junction unmatched. The CDR3 here is CASSQEGLAAGGYNEQFF. In nucleotides, the CDR3 is TGCGCCAGCAGCCAAGAGGGACTAGCGGCCGGCGGCTACAATGAGCAGTTCTTC.

J is TRBJ2-7 and V is TRBV27, with 7 nucleotides matching TRBD1. J lost 0 bases, V lost 5 bases, and 1 base had no gene match. This CDR3 comprises 13 residues. Germline CDR1 and CDR2: MNHEY and SMNVEV (reference sequence). For the CDR3, the DNA is TGTGCCAGCAGTGACAGGGCCTCCTACGAGCAGTACTTC. This gives the protein CASSDRASYEQYF.